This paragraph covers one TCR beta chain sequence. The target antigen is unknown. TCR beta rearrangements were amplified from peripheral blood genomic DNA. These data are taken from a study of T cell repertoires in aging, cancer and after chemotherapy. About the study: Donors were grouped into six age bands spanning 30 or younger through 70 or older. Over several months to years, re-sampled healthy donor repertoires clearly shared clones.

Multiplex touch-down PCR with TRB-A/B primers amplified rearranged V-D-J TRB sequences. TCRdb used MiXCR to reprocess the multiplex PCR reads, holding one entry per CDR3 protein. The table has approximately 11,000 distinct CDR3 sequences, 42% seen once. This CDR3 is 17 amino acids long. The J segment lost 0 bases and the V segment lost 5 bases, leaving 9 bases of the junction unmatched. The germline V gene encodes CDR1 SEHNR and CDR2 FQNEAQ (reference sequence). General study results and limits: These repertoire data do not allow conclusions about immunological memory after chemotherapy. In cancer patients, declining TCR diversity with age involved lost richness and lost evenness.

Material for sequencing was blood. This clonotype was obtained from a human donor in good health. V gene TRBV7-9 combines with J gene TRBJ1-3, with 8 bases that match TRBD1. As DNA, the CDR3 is TGTGCCAGCAGCCCGCGCCGAACAGGGGGCTCTGGAAACACCATATATTTT. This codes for CASSPRRTGGSGNTIYF.